Presented here are 2 T cell receptor beta chains from one specimen sequenced in a study of regulatory T cells in long-lasting Graves disease. iRepertoire HTBI primers and Arm-PCR of CDR3 regions built TCR beta libraries. One entry per CDR3 protein results from TCRdb running MiXCR on the multiplex PCR reads. Here the sample spans 500,000 to 800,000 distinct CDR3 sequences, roughly 30% being singletons. Stated time point: persistent/refractory GD, antithyroid drugs over 5 years with positive TRAb. PBMC RNA was the source of the TCR library. The material sequenced was peripheral blood mononuclear cells (PBMCs), taken when the disease was refractory, from a patient treated with antithyroid drugs. Source of these receptors: a female donor with Graves disease.

The genes are TRBV30 and TRBJ1-2; TRBD1 might be the D (6 bases). V was cut by 1 base and J by 7 bases, with 16 bases left in between. Germline CDR1 is GTSNPN and CDR2 is SVGIG (reference sequence). The CDR3 consists of 14 residues. Written as DNA, the CDR3 is TGTGCCTGGAGTGCATTAGCAGGGGAAGGTGGCTACACCTTC. Translated: CAWSALAGEGGYTF.

The chain couples TRBV12-3 or TRBV12-4 to TRBJ2-2, with D perhaps assigned TRBD1 or TRBD2 (6 bases each). The CDR3 is 18 residues long. Trimming removed 3 bases at V and 4 bases at J, with 21 bases between. The CDR3 reads CASSFKNIGGRRTGELFF. As DNA, the CDR3 is TGTGCCAGCAGTTTTAAGAACATAGGGGGGAGGCGCACCGGGGAGCTGTTTTTT.